This TCR beta chain stems from a study of shared clonotypes between healthy human individuals. General study findings and limits: Specimens sampled were limited to blood, with tissue repertoires likely differing. In having few donors, the study represented limited genetic and exposure-history diversity.

The length of the CDR3 is 19 residues. The V segment lost 3 bases and the J segment 4 bases; nucleotides outside the gene matches: 19. The donors were adults (healthy and HIV-negative) with no recent acute infections or vaccinations. Libraries were prepared by immunoSEQ multiplex PCR; TCRdb keeps only in-frame clonotypes and omits some of them. The repertoire consists of approximately 460,000 clones, with around 77% occurring once and the leading ten covering 12%. As to this clone: The antigen is unknown.

Sequenced material: PBMCs. The sequence came from a woman between 40 and 50 years old in good health. Some clones in this sample may be carry-over from other donors' samples. The chain is built from TRBV23-1 and TRBJ2-3; 7 bases agree with TRBD2. TRBV23-1 is known as an ORF, though its function is uncertain. CDR3 nucleotides: TGCGCCAGCAGTCACCCGTCCCCCTTACTAGCGCGCCGTCCAGATACGCAGTATTTT. Protein product: CASSHPSPLLARRPDTQYF.